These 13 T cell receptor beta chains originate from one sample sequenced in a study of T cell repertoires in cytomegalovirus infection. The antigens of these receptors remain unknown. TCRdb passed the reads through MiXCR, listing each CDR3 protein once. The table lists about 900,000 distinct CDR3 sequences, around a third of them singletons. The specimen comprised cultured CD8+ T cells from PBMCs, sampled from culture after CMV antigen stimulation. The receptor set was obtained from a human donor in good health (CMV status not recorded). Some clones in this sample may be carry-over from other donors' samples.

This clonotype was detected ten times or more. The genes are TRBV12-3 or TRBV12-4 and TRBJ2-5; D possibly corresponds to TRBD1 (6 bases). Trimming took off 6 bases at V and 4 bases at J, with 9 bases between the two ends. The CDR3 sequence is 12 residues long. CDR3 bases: TGTGCCAGCAGGGTAGGGGGAGAGACCCAGTACTTC. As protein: CASRVGGETQYF.

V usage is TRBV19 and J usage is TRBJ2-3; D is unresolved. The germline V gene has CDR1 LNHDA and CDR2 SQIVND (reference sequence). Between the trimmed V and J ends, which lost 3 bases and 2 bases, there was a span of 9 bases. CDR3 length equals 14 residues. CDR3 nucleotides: TGTGCCAGTAGTATGATTAGTTCCACAGATACGCAGTATTTT. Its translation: CASSMISSTDTQYF.

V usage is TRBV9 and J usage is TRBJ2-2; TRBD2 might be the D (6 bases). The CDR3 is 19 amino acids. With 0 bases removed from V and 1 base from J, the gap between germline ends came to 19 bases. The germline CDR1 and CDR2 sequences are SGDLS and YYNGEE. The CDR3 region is CASSVADGWAGRNTGELFF. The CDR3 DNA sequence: TGTGCCAGCAGCGTAGCGGATGGATGGGCGGGGAGGAACACCGGGGAGCTGTTTTTT.

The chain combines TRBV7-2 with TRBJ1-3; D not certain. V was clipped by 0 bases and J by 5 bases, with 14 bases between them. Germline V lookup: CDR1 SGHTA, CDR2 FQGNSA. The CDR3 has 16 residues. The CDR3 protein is CASSLACSGGRNTIYF. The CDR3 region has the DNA TGTGCCAGCAGCTTAGCCTGCTCCGGAGGTAGAAACACCATATATTTT.

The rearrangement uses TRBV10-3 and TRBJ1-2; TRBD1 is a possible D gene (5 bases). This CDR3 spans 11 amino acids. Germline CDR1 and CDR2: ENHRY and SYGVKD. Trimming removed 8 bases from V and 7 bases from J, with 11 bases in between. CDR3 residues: CAIRGRRGYTF. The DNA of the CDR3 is TGTGCCATCCGGGGACGGCGTGGCTACACCTTC.

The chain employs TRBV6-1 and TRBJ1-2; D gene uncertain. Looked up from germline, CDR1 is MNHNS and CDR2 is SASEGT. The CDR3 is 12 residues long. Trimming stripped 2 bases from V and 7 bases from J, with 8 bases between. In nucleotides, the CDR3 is TGTGCCAGCAGTGAATTTGGAGGTGGCTACACCTTC. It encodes CASSEFGGGYTF.

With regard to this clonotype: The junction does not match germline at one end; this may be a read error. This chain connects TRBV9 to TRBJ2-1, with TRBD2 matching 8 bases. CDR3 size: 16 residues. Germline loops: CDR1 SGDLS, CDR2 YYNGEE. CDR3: CASCVAGSGVYNEQFF. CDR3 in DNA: TGTGCCAGCTGCGTAGCGGGAAGCGGGGTGTACAATGAGCAGTTCTTC.

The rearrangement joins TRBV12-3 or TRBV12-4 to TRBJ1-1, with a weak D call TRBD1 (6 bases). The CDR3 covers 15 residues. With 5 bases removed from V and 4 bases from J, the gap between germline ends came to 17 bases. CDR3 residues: CASSTTGWVSTEAFF. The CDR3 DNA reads TGTGCCAGCAGTACAACAGGGTGGGTATCCACTGAAGCTTTCTTT.

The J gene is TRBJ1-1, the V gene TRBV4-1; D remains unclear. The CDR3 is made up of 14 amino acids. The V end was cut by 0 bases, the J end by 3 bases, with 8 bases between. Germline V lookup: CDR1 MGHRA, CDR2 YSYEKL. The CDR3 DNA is TGCGCCAGCAGCCAAGAAAGTTGGCACACTGAAGCTTTCTTT. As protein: CASSQESWHTEAFF.

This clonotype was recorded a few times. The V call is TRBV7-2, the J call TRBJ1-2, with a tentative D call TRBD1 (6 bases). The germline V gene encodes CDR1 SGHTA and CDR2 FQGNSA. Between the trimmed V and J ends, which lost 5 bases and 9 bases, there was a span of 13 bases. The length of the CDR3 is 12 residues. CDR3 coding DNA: TGTGCCAGCAGCGGGCGGACAGACCGCTACACCTTC. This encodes CASSGRTDRYTF.

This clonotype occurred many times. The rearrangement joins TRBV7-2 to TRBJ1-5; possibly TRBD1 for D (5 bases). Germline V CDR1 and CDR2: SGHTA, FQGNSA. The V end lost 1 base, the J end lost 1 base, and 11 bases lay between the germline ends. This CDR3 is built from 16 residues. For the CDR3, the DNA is TGTGCCAGCAGCTTAGATTCCGGGACGAGCAATCAGCCCCAGCATTTT. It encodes CASSLDSGTSNQPQHF.

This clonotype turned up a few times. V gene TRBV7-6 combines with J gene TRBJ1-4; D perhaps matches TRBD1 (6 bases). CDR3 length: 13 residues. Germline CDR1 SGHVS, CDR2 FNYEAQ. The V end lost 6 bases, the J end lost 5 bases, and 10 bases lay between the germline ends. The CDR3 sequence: CASRQGGNEKLFF. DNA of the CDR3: TGTGCCAGCAGACAGGGTGGGAATGAAAAACTGTTTTTT.

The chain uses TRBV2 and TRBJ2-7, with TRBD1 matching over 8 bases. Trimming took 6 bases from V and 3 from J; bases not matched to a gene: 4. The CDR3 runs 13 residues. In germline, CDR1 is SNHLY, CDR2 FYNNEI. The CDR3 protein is CASSQTGDYEQYV. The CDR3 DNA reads TGTGCCAGCAGCCAGACAGGGGACTACGAGCAGTACGTC.